The following is a T cell receptor (beta chain) sequence with its context. This clonotype turned up a few times. Its recognized antigen is unknown. Base-call qualities are not available, and no considerably larger clone is one nucleotide away. These data belong to a study of regulatory T cells in long-lasting Graves disease (dated by TCRdb to 2020 to 2022). About the investigation overall: Newly diagnosed Graves' disease patients had taken antithyroid drugs for less than 3 months. The study took place in China and was registered as a clinical trial. TCR sequencing covered some 13 persistent and approximately 20 newly diagnosed Graves' disease patients, some 33 samples in total. This study used TCR sequencing and RNA sequencing of peripheral blood to compare persistent Graves' disease patients against newly diagnosed Graves' disease patients. Study-wide findings and limitations: Compared with newly diagnosed patients, patients with persistent Graves' disease had lower TCR Shannon entropy and fewer highly expanded clones, which suggests clonal expansion. A larger number of public clonotypes was shared among persistent patients (around 2,500) than among newly diagnosed patients (more than 850). Only peripheral blood was studied, because thyroid tissue, the primary lesion, was inaccessible. TRBV28, TRBJ1-2 and TRBJ2-5 were preferentially used in persistent disease, while TRBV20-1 and TRBJ2-1 were favored in newly diagnosed disease. Only the TCR beta chain was sequenced and analyzed. As a limitation, the authors acknowledged that the small sample size may reduce accuracy.

The time point label here, explained by the study, means: newly diagnosed GD, antithyroid drugs for less than 3 months. RNA was extracted from PBMCs in TRIzol for both TCR sequencing and RNA sequencing. Graves' disease was diagnosed according to American Thyroid Association guidelines. Patients were recruited from an endocrinology department in Xi'an, China. Each patient gave roughly 10 milliliters of peripheral blood, collected in an EDTA anticoagulant tube. Ficoll Paque Plus density gradient separation was used to isolate PBMCs, and no further T cell sorting was done. An Agilent 2100 Bioanalyzer and agarose gel were used to check RNA quality, while a NanoDrop 2000 measured RNA concentration. V trim: 5 bases; J trim: 2 bases; unmatched bases: 14. Spanning cysteine to phenylalanine, the CDR3 consists of 20 amino acids. Solely the CDR3 DNA is kept, with 60 bases framed from the first base. In the germline V gene, CDR1 corresponds to SGHTA and CDR2 to FQGTGA.

The library was generated by multiplex PCR. The reads were generated on an Illumina HiSeq 4000. iRepertoire HTBI primers and Arm-PCR amplification of CDR3 regions were used to construct TCR beta libraries. Before sequencing, the PCR products underwent gel purification. As for the original processing: Gene usage analysis of CDR3 amino acid clonotypes relied on the 60 or so TRBV and fewer than 15 TRBJ segments identified across samples. COPE and FqMerger were used to merge filtered high-quality paired reads into contigs. BLAST was used to align contigs to the IMGT TRBV, TRBD and TRBJ reference genes, and CDR3 was defined following IMGT. Clonotypes above 0.1% frequency were classified as highly expanded clones. Shannon entropy was used to measure repertoire diversity, and the Gini coefficient was used to measure V-J evenness. A clonotype was considered public if more than one individual shared it. TCRdb trimmed public reads at Q25 via fastp, called clones via MiXCR and kept in-frame beta chains. CDR3 protein sequences are deduplicated, and each keeps its most common genes and DNA. The V and J calls, along with clone size, are taken from TCRdb and not from the paper's own processing. In all, the sample holds hundreds of thousands of distinct CDR3 sequences, and 15% to 19% of those were seen once. The ten largest make up 20% to 25% of the sample.

The TCR sequence derives from a female donor with Graves disease. The V and J genes are TRBV7-3 and TRBJ2-1; 14 bases in between match TRBD2. This sample comprised peripheral blood mononuclear cells (PBMCs), obtained at new diagnosis, from a patient treated with antithyroid drugs. The sequenced DNA is TGTGCCAGCAGCCCCATCCCGGGACTAGCGGGAGCTCTACCCTACAATGAGCAGTTCTTC. Its protein reads: CASSPIPGLAGALPYNEQFF. Reference TRBV7-3 and TRBJ2-1 proteins supply the regions before and after the CDR3; the full variable domain is: GAGVSQTPSNKVTEKGKYVELRCDPISGHTALYWYRQSLGQGPEFLIYFQGTGAADDSGLPNDRFFAVRPEGSVSTLKIQRTERGDSAVYLCASSPIPGLAGALPYNEQFFGPGTRLTVL.